This TCR beta chain was documented in a study of cytomegalovirus exposure and HLA in healthy donors. About the research overall: Approximately 81% of around 390 genotyped donors fell in the Caucasian-associated ancestry cluster.

The PCR ran on 60 Vbeta and 13 Jbeta primers. Sequencing used immunoSEQ multiplex PCR; TCRdb keeps in-frame clones, though not all of them. The table shows 100,000 to 150,000 clones, with roughly four fifths occurring only once. Whole-study findings and limits: Some highly shared sequence variants likely arose as a pipeline artifact. The study reported that TCR beta sequences accurately predicted HLA-A and HLA-B alleles in most subjects.

Of note for this clone: Its antigen is unidentified.

The length of the CDR3 is 12 residues. The germline V and J ends were trimmed by 5 bases and 9 bases, with 11 bases remaining between them. Germline CDR1 and CDR2: SSHAT and FNYEAQ (reference sequence). This receptor was identified in a woman aged 45-59 years in good health and CMV-seropositive. The rearrangement joins TRBV7-7 to TRBJ2-1, with D perhaps TRBD2 (7 bases). The sequenced sample was PBMCs. This CDR3 reads CASSPGGGEQFF. The CDR3 nucleotides are TGTGCCAGCAGCCCGGGGGGCGGTGAGCAGTTCTTC. The whole variable domain, remainder taken from reference TRBV7-7 and TRBJ2-1, is GAGVSQSPRYKVTKRGQDVTLRCDPISSHATLYWYQQALGQGPEFLTYFNYEAQPDKSGLPSDRFSAERPEGSISTLTIQRTEQRDSAMYRCASSPGGGEQFFGPGTRLTVL.